The sequence of this T cell receptor (beta chain) was determined in a study of blood T cell repertoires in COVID-19. Study as a whole: Sources were T cells, B-cell-depleted T cells, or PBMCs; the material itself was cDNA or gDNA.

Per the original methods: Estimation of nucleated cell counts relied on the amplification of reference gene primers. The table came from immunoSEQ multiplex PCR; TCRdb's copy has only in-frame clones and leaves some out. That table is the source of V, J and clone size, and D and trimming were worked out from the DNA. The sample records a few hundred thousand clones, 85% being singletons. The clonotype comes from a woman between 18 and 30 years old with acute or convalescent COVID-19. Sequences were obtained from peripheral blood.

Here the CDR3 reads CASSFREPQHF. CDR3 DNA: TGTGCCAGCAGTTTCCGCGAGCCCCAGCATTTT. The rearrangement links TRBV28 to TRBJ1-5; D unclear. The CDR3 spans 11 residues. Germline CDR1 reads MDHEN; CDR2 reads SYDVKM. Trimming pared 3 bases from V and 8 bases from J, leaving 5 bases between. The variable domain in full, with the rest retrieved from reference TRBV28 and TRBJ1-5, is DVKVTQSSRYLVKRTGEKVFLECVQDMDHENMFWYRQDPGLGLRLIYFSYDVKMKEKGDIPEGYSVSREKKERFSLILESASTNQTSMYLCASSFREPQHFGDGTRLSIL.